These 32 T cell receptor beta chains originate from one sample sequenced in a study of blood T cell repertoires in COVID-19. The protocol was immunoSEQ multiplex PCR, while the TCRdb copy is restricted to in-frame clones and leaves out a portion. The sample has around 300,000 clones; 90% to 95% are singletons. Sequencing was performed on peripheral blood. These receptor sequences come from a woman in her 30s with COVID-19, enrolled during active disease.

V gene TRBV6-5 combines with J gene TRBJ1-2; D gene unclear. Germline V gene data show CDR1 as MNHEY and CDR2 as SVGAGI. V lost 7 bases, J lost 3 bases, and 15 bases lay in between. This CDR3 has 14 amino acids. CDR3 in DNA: TGTGCCAGCACTATAGGACTGAAAGACTATGGCTACACCTTC. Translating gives CASTIGLKDYGYTF.

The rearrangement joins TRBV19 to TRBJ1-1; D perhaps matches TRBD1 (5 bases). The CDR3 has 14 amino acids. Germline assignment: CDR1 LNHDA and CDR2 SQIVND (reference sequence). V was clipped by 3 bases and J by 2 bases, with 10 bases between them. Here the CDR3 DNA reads TGTGCCAGTAGTATGGAAAGGGGAAACACTGAAGCTTTCTTT. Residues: CASSMERGNTEAFF.

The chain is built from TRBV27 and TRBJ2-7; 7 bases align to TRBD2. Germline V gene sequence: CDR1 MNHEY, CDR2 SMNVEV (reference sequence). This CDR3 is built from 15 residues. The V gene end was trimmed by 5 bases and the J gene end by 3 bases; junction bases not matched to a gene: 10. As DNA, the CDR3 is TGTGCCAGCAGTGGGGGGGACCTACCACTCTACGAGCAGTACTTC. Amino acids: CASSGGDLPLYEQYF.

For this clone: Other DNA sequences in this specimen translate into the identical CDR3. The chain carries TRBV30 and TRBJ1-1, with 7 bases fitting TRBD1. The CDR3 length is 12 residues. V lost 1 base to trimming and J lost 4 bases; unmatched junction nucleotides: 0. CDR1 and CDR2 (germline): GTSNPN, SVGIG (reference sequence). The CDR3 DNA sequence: TGTGCCTGGAGTGACAGGGGCACTGAAGCTTTCTTT. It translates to CAWSDRGTEAFF. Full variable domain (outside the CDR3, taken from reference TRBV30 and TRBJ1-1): SQTIHQWPATLVQPVGSPLSLECTVEGTSNPNLYWYRQAAGRGLQLLFYSVGIGQISSEVPQNLSASRPQDRQFILSSKKLLLSDSGFYLCAWSDRGTEAFFGQGTRLTVV.

The CDR3 coding sequence is TGTGCCAGCAGTTCCGACAGAGACATTTACGAGCAGTACTTC. Encoded protein: CASSSDRDIYEQYF. J is TRBJ2-7 and V is TRBV6-6; D is perhaps TRBD1 (5 bases). V lost 4 bases to trimming and J lost 4 bases, with 14 bases between them. CDR3 length: 14 residues. Germline V gene lookup returns CDR1 MNHNY and CDR2 SVGAGI (reference sequence).

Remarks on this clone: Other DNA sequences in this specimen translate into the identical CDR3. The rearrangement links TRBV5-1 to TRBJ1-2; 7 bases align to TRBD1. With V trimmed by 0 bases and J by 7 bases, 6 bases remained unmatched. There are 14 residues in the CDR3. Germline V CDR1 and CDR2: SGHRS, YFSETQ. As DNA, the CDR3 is TGCGCCAGCAGCTTGGGACAGGGAATCGGTGGCTACACCTTC. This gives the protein CASSLGQGIGGYTF.

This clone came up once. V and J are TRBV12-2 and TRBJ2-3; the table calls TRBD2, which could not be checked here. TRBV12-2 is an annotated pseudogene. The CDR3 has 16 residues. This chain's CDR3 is CASRLEDSGRLHTQYF. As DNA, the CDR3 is TGTGCAAGTCGCTTAGAAGATAGCGGGAGGTTACATACGCAGTATTTT.

The CDR3 reads CASTSPTGSEQYF. The CDR3 bases are TGTGCCAGCACCTCCCCGACAGGGTCCGAGCAGTACTTC. The chain joins TRBV2 to TRBJ2-7; 7 bases map to TRBD1. Germline V gene sequence: CDR1 SNHLY, CDR2 FYNNEI. V lost 7 bases, J lost 6 bases, and 9 bases stayed unmatched. The length of the CDR3 is 13 residues.

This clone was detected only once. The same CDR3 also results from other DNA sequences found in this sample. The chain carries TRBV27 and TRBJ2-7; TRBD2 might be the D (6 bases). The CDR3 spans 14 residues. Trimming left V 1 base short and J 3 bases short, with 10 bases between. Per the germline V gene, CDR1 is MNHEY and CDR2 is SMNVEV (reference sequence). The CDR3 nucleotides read TGTGCCAGCAGTTTATTCGGGGGTGGCTACGAGCAGTACTTC. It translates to CASSLFGGGYEQYF.

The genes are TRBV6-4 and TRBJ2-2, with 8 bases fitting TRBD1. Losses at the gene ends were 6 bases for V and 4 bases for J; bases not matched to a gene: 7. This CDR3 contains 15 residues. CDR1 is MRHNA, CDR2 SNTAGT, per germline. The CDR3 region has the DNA TGTGCCAGCAGCAGGACAGGGTCTACCACCGGGGAGCTGTTTTTT. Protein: CASSRTGSTTGELFF.

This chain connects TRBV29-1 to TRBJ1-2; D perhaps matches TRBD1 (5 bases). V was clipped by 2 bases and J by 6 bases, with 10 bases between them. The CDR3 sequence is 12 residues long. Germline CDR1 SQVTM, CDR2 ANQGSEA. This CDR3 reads CSVEQGGHGYTF. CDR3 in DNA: TGCAGCGTTGAACAGGGTGGGCATGGCTACACCTTC.

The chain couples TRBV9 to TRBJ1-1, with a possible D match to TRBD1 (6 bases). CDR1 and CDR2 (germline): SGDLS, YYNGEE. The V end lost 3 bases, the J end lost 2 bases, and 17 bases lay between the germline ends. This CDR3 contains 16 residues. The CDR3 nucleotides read TGTGCCAGCAGCGCGCGCCCAGGGGTCCACAACACTGAAGCTTTCTTT. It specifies CASSARPGVHNTEAFF.

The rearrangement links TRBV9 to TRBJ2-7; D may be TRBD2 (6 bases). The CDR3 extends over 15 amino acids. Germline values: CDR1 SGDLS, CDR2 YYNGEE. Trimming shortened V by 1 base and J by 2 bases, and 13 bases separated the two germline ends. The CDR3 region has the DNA TGTGCCAGCAGCGTACGAGGGACTGGAGCCTACGAGCAGTACTTC. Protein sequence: CASSVRGTGAYEQYF.

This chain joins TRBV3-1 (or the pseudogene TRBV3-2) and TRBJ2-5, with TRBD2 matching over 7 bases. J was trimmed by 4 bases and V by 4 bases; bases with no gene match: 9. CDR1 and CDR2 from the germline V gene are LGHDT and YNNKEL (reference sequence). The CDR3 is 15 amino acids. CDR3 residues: CASSPLGGGTETQYF. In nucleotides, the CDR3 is TGTGCCAGCAGCCCGTTGGGGGGGGGTACAGAGACCCAGTACTTC.

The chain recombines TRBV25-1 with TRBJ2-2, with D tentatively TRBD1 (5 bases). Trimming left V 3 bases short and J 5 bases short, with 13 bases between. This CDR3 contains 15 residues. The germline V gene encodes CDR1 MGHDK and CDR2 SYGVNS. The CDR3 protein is CASSDSRGWTGELFF. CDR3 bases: TGTGCCAGCAGTGATTCAAGGGGATGGACCGGGGAGCTGTTTTTT.

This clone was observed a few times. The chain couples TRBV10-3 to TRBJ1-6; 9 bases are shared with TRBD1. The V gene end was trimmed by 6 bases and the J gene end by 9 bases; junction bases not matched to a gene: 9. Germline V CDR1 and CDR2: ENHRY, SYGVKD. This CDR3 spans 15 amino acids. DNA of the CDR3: TGTGCCATCAGCCCTGGACAGGGGATAGTTTCACCCCTCCACTTT. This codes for CAISPGQGIVSPLHF.

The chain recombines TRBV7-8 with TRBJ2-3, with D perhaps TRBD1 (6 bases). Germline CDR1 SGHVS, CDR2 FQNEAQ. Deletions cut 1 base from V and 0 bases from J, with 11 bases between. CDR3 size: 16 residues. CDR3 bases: TGTGCCAGCAGCTTAGTTTCGGGACAAAGCACAGATACGCAGTATTTT. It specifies CASSLVSGQSTDTQYF. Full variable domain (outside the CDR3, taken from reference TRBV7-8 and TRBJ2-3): GAGVSQSPRYKVAKRGQDVALRCDPISGHVSLFWYQQALGQGPEFLTYFQNEAQLDKSGLPSDRFFAERPEGSVSTLKIQRTQQEDSAVYLCASSLVSGQSTDTQYFGPGTRLTVL.

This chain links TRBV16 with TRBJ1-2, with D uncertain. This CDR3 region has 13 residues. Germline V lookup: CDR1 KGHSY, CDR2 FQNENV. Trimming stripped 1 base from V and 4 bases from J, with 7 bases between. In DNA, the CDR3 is TGTGCCAGCAGCCAATTACAGATCTATGGCTACACCTTC. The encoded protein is CASSQLQIYGYTF. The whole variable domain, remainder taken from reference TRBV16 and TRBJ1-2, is GEEVAQTPKHLVRGEGQKAKLYCAPIKGHSYVFWYQQVLKNEFKFLISFQNENVFDETGMPKERFSAKCLPNSPCSLEIQATKLEDSAVYFCASSQLQIYGYTFGSGTRLTVV.

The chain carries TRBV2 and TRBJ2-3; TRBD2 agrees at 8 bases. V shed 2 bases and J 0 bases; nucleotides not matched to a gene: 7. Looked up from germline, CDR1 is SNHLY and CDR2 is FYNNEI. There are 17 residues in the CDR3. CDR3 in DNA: TGTGCCAGCAGTGAACCATCGACTAGCGATAGCACAGATACGCAGTATTTT. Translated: CASSEPSTSDSTDTQYF.

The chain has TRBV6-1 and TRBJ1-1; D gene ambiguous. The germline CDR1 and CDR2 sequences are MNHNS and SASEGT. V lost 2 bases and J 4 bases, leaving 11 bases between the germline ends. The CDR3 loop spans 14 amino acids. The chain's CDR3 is CASSENRVSTEAFF. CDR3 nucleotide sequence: TGTGCCAGCAGTGAAAATCGGGTAAGCACTGAAGCTTTCTTT.

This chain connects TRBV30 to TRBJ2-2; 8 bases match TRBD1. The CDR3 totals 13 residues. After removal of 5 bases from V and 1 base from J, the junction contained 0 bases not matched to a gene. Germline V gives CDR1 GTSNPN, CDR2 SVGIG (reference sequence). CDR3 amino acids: CAWGQGNTGELFF. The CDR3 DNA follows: TGTGCCTGGGGACAGGGGAACACCGGGGAGCTGTTTTTT.

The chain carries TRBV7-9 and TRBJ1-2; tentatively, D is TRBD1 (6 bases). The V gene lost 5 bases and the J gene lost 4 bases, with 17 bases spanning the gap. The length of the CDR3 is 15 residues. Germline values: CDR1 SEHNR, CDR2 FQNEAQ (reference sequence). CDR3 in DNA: TGTGCCAGCAGCGCCCTTAAGACAGGCCCCTATGGCTACACCTTC. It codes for CASSALKTGPYGYTF. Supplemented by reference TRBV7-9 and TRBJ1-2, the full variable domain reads DTGVSQNPRHKITKRGQNVTFRCDPISEHNRLYWYRQTLGQGPEFLTYFQNEAQLEKSRLLSDRFSAERPKGSFSTLEIQRTEQGDSAMYLCASSALKTGPYGYTFGSGTRLTVV.

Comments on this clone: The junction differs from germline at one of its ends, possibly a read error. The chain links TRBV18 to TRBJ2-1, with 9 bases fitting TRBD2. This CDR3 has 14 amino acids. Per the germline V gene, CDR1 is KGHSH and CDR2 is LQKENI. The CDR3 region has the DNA TGTGCCAGCCCACCGGTGCGGGAGGGCAATGAGCAGTTCTTC. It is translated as CASPPVREGNEQFF. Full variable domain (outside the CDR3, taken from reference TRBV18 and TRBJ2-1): NAGVMQNPRHLVRRRGQEARLRCSPMKGHSHVYWYRQLPEEGLKFMVYLQKENIIDESGMPKERFSAEFPKEGPSILRIQQVVRGDSAAYFCASPPVREGNEQFFGPGTRLTVL.

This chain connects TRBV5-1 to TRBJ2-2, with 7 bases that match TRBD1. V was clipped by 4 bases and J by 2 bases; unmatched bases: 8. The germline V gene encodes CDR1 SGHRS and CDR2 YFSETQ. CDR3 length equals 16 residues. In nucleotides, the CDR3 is TGCGCCAGCAGCCCCCAGGGGACAGTCAACACCGGGGAGCTGTTTTTT. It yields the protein CASSPQGTVNTGELFF.

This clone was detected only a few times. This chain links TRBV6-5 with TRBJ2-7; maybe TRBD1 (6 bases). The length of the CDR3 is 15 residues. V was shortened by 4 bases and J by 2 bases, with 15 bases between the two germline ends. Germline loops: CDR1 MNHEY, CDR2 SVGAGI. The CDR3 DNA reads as TGTGCCAGCAGTTTCCCCGGGACAACTACCTACGAGCAGTACTTC. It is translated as CASSFPGTTTYEQYF.

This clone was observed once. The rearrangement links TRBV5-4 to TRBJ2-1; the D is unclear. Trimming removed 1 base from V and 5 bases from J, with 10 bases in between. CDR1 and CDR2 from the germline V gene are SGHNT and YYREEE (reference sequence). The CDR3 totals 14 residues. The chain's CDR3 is CASSLFIADNEQFF. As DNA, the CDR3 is TGTGCCAGCAGCTTGTTCATCGCAGACAATGAGCAGTTCTTC.

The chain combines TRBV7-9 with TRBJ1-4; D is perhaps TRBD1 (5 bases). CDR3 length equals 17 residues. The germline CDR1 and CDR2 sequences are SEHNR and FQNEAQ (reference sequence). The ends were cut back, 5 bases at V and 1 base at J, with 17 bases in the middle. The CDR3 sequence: CASSASGGGLTNEKLFF. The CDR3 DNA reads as TGTGCCAGCAGCGCTTCGGGGGGAGGGTTAACTAATGAAAAACTGTTTTTT. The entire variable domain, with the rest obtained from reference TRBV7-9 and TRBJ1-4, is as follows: DTGVSQNPRHKITKRGQNVTFRCDPISEHNRLYWYRQTLGQGPEFLTYFQNEAQLEKSRLLSDRFSAERPKGSFSTLEIQRTEQGDSAMYLCASSASGGGLTNEKLFFGSGTQLSVL.

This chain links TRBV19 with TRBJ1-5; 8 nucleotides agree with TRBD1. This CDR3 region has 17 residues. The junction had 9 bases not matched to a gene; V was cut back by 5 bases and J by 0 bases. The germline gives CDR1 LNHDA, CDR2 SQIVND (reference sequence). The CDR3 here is CASSEGQGMNSNQPQHF. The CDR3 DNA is TGTGCCAGTAGTGAAGGACAGGGAATGAATAGCAATCAGCCCCAGCATTTT.

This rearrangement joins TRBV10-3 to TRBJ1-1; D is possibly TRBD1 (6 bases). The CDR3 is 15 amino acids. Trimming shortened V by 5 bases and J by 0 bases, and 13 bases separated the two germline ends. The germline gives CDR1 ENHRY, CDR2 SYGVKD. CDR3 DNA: TGTGCCATCAGTAGTTACAGGGCCATGAACACTGAAGCTTTCTTT. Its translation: CAISSYRAMNTEAFF.

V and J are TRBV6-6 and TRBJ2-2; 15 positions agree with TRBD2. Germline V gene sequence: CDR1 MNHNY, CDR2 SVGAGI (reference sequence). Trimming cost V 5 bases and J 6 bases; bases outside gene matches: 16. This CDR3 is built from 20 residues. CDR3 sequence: CASSPAGTSGRTRHSGELFF. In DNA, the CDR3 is TGTGCCAGCAGTCCCGCCGGGACTAGCGGGAGGACACGCCATTCCGGGGAGCTGTTTTTT.

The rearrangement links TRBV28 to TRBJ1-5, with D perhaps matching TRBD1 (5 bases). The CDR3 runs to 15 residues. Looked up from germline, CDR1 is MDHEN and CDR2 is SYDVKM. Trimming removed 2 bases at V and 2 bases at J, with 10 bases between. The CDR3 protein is CASSLIGGGNQPQHF. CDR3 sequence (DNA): TGTGCCAGCAGTTTAATCGGGGGAGGCAATCAGCCCCAGCATTTT.

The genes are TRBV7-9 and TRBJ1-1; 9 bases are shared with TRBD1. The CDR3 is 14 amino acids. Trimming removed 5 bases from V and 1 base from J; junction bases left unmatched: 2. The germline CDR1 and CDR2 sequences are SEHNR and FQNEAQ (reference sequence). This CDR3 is CASSRGQGNTEAFF. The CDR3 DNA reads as TGTGCCAGCAGCCGGGGACAGGGGAACACTGAAGCTTTCTTT.